These 2 T cell receptor beta chains came from one sample sequenced in a study of cytomegalovirus exposure and HLA in healthy donors. The PCR made use of 60 Vbeta and 13 Jbeta primers. Profiling relied on immunoSEQ multiplex PCR, and the TCRdb table lists in-frame clones only, not all of them. Altogether about 90,000 clones are present, approximately 84% being singletons, with the ten largest covering approximately 2.3%. Material for sequencing was PBMCs. Source of these receptors: a man in his late teens or twenties in good health and CMV-seronegative.

The chain has TRBV28 and TRBJ2-7, with 8 positions matching TRBD1. This CDR3 spans 14 amino acids. In germline, CDR1 is MDHEN, CDR2 SYDVKM. Losses at the gene ends were 7 bases for V and 4 bases for J; bases not matched to a gene: 9. The CDR3 coding sequence is TGTGCCAGCACTGGGACAGGCTTGGAGTACGAGCAGTACTTC. As protein: CASTGTGLEYEQYF.

The chain uses TRBV2 and TRBJ2-7, with 8 bases aligning to TRBD1. The V segment lost 6 bases and the J segment 5 bases; nucleotides outside the gene matches: 12. The CDR3 extends over 15 amino acids. Germline V gene data show CDR1 as SNHLY and CDR2 as FYNNEI. The CDR3 region is CASRYSGTGDHEQYF. CDR3 DNA sequence: TGTGCCAGCAGGTACTCCGGGACAGGCGACCACGAGCAGTACTTC.